Listed below are T cell receptor beta chains from one sample, sequenced in a study of cytomegalovirus exposure and HLA in healthy donors. The assay was immunoSEQ multiplex PCR, and TCRdb's table has in-frame clones only and misses some. The table lists approximately 190,000 clones, 65% to 85% of them singletons. Sequences were obtained from PBMCs. The receptors were sampled from a man aged 45-60 years in good health and CMV-seronegative. The CDR3 runs from the conserved cysteine through the conserved F or W. D genes are given only for firm matches. Clone size appears in some rows only: once, few, many, or a class for an expanded clone.

>TRBV27|13|TRBD2|-|TRBJ2-7
TGTGCCAGCAGTTCCCCGCGGGGGTACGAGCAGTATTTC
CASSSPRGYEQYF
>TRBV7-9|14|-|-|TRBJ1-5
TGTGCCAGCAGCTACGAGGGTAGCAATCAGCCCCAGCATTTT
CASSYEGSNQPQHF
>TRBV25-1|13|TRBD1|few|TRBJ2-7
TGTGCCAGCAGGCCTACAGGGGCCTCCGAGCAGTACTTC
CASRPTGASEQYF
>TRBV6-6|13|-|-|TRBJ1-1
TGTGCCAGCAGGCGAGCTTCAGGGAATGAAGCTTTCTTT
CASRRASGNEAFF
>TRBV18|11|-|-|TRBJ2-1
TGTGCCAGCTCACCCGACAATGAGCAGTTCTTC
CASSPDNEQFF
>TRBV6-6|15|TRBD1|once|TRBJ2-1
TGTGCCAGCAGCCACGGACAGGGTATGTTGGATGAGCAGTTCTTC
CASSHGQGMLDEQFF
>TRBV7-9|13|-|-|TRBJ2-7
TGTGCCAGATGGGGCTTGTTCGCCTACGAGCAGTACTTC
CARWGLFAYEQYF
>TRBV4-3|17|TRBD2|-|TRBJ2-3
TGCGCCAGCAGCCTTCACTTTCAGCGGGGGGGCTCAGATACGCAGTATTTT
CASSLHFQRGGSDTQYF
>TRBV5-8|15|-|few|TRBJ2-3
TGTGCCAGCAGCGCGGAACGGGTTTCCGCAGATACGCAGTATTTT
CASSAERVSADTQYF
>TRBV27|15|-|-|TRBJ2-1
TGTGCCAGCAGTTTATTGTCGGGTCCTCGATCTGAGCAGTTCTTC
CASSLLSGPRSEQFF
>TRBV5-1|18|TRBD2|-|TRBJ2-1
TGCGCCAGCAGCTTTACTAGCGGGGGGACAGCGTCCTACAATGAGCAGTTCTTC
CASSFTSGGTASYNEQFF
>TRBV6-5|13|TRBD1|-|TRBJ1-3
TGTGCCACCGGGACAGGGGTTGGAAACACCATATATTTT
CATGTGVGNTIYF
>TRBV27|13|-|-|TRBJ2-2
TGTGCCAGCAAAACCCCCCCCAGCGGGGAGCTGTTTTTT
CASKTPPSGELFF
>TRBV5-1|16|-|-|TRBJ1-1
TGCGCCAGCAGCTTAGCCGGGGGTAAACAAAACACTGAAGCTTTCTTT
CASSLAGGKQNTEAFF
>TRBV19|14|-|few|TRBJ2-5
TGTGCCAGGGCCTCGAGTGACATTCAAGAGACCCAGTACTTC
CARASSDIQETQYF
>TRBV27|14|TRBD2|once|TRBJ2-7
TGTGCCAGCAGATCTAGCGGGGTCCTACTCGAGCAGTACTTC
CASRSSGVLLEQYF
>TRBV7-2|15|-|once|TRBJ2-7
TGTGCCAGCAGCTCGGTATTCCAGGGGTGGGGCGAGCAGTACTTC
CASSSVFQGWGEQYF
>TRBV11-2|17|TRBD2|-|TRBJ2-2
TGTGCCAGCAGCTTACGGACTAGCGGTTTAGGGACCGGGGAGCTGTTTTTT
CASSLRTSGLGTGELFF
>TRBV9|13|-|-|TRBJ2-2
TGTGCCAGCAGCGTAGCCCTTGCCGGGGAGCTGTTTTTT
CASSVALAGELFF
>TRBV27|13|TRBD1|-|TRBJ1-1
TGTGCCAGCAGCTTCGTGGGACAGACGGAAGCTTTCTTT
CASSFVGQTEAFF
>TRBV27|13|-|-|TRBJ1-5
TGTGCCAGCAGTTTTGGGAGAGGACAGCCCCAGCATTTT
CASSFGRGQPQHF
>TRBV21-1|13|-|-|TRBJ1-5
TGTGCCAGCAGCCGGGTAGGCAATCAGCCCCAGCATTTT
CASSRVGNQPQHF
>TRBV6-6|14|-|-|TRBJ2-5
TGTGCCAGCAGTTACCCAGCGCAACAAGAGACCCAGTACTTC
CASSYPAQQETQYF
>TRBV5-1|15|TRBD1|-|TRBJ2-5
TGCGCCAGCAGCTCCGACAGGGCCACCGAGGAGACCCAGTACTTC
CASSSDRATEETQYF
>TRBV4-3|15|TRBD1|-|TRBJ1-2
TGCGCCAGCAGCCCGGGACAGGGAGGTATCTATGGCTACACCTTC
CASSPGQGGIYGYTF
>TRBV4-1|15|-|-|TRBJ1-4
TGCGCCAGCAGCCAAGAGAGGGAGGCTAATGAAAAACTGTTTTTT
CASSQEREANEKLFF
>TRBV7-9|16|TRBD2|-|TRBJ2-2
TGTGCCAGCAGCCGTCTAGCGGGGTCCTCCGGCGGGGAGCTGTTTTTT
CASSRLAGSSGGELFF
>TRBV5-8|13|-|-|TRBJ1-5
TGTGCCAGCAGCTCCTCCCTAGATCAGCCCCAGCATTTT
CASSSSLDQPQHF
>TRBV9|14|TRBD2|-|TRBJ2-7
TGTGCCAGCAGCCCAAGCGGGGGGGCCTACGAGCAGTACTTC
CASSPSGGAYEQYF
>TRBV11-1|16|TRBD2|few|TRBJ2-5
TGTGCCAGCAGCCCGTCCCCGGGGACTAGCGGGGGGACCCAGTACTTC
CASSPSPGTSGGTQYF
>TRBV7-8|13|-|-|TRBJ1-2
TGTGCCAGCAGCCCTACAGGGAACTATGGCTACACCTTC
CASSPTGNYGYTF
>TRBV7-2|17|-|-|TRBJ2-7
TGTGCCAGCAGCTTAGCGGGGGGGCCTCTTCCCTACTACGAGCAGTACTTC
CASSLAGGPLPYYEQYF
>TRBV13|15|-|once|TRBJ1-6
TGTGCCAGCAGCTCTTCAGGGTTGGGTAATTCACCCCTCCACTTT
CASSSSGLGNSPLHF
>TRBV29-1|13|TRBD1|once|TRBJ1-1
TGCAGCGCCCGACAGGGATTGAACACTGAAGCTTTCTTT
CSARQGLNTEAFF
>TRBV6-4|13|-|-|TRBJ1-5
TGTGCCAGCAGCCAAGCACCGGGGGGGCCCCAGCATTTT
CASSQAPGGPQHF
>TRBV9|16|TRBD1|few|TRBJ1-3
TGTGCCAGCAGCACACCGCCGGACAGGGCTGGAAACACCATATATTTT
CASSTPPDRAGNTIYF
>TRBV7-2|15|-|-|TRBJ1-3
TGTGCCAGCACCTTTTCAACAAGCTCTGGAAACACCATATATTTT
CASTFSTSSGNTIYF
>TRBV5-4|14|-|-|TRBJ1-1
TGTGCCAGCAGCCACGGTGGAGGGGCGGGTGAAGCTTTCTTT
CASSHGGGAGEAFF
>TRBV19|14|TRBD1|-|TRBJ2-7
TGTGCCAGTAGTCCCAGACAGGGGGTCTACGAGCAGTACTTC
CASSPRQGVYEQYF
>TRBV4-1|12|-|-|TRBJ1-2
TGCGCCAGCAGCCAAGAGGAGGGCTGGGCCACCTTC
CASSQEEGWATF
>TRBV6-5|15|TRBD1|-|TRBJ2-7
TGTGCCAGCAGTTCCGCCGGGACAGGGTTCCGGGAGCAGTACTTC
CASSSAGTGFREQYF
>TRBV11-2|15|-|-|TRBJ2-2
TGTGCCAGCAGCTCCCTACGGGGGGCGAACGGGGAGCTGTTTTTT
CASSSLRGANGELFF
>TRBV5-1|14|TRBD1|-|TRBJ1-2
TGCGCCAGCAGACTGGGACAGACTAACTATGGCTACACCTTC
CASRLGQTNYGYTF
>TRBV6-6|13|TRBD1|-|TRBJ1-2
TGTGCCAGCAGTCGACAGGGAGTGACTGGCTACACCTTC
CASSRQGVTGYTF
>TRBV9|17|-|-|TRBJ2-4
TGTGCCAGCAGCGCAGAGTTTGGTCGAGGGGGCAAAAACATTCAGTACTTC
CASSAEFGRGGKNIQYF
>TRBV19|14|TRBD1|-|TRBJ1-5
TGTGCCAGTTCAACGACAGGGCCCGGTCAGCCCCAGCATTTT
CASSTTGPGQPQHF
>TRBV18|14|-|-|TRBJ2-5
TGTGCCAGCTCACCAAGTCCCGTCACCATGGAGCAGTACTTC
CASSPSPVTMEQYF